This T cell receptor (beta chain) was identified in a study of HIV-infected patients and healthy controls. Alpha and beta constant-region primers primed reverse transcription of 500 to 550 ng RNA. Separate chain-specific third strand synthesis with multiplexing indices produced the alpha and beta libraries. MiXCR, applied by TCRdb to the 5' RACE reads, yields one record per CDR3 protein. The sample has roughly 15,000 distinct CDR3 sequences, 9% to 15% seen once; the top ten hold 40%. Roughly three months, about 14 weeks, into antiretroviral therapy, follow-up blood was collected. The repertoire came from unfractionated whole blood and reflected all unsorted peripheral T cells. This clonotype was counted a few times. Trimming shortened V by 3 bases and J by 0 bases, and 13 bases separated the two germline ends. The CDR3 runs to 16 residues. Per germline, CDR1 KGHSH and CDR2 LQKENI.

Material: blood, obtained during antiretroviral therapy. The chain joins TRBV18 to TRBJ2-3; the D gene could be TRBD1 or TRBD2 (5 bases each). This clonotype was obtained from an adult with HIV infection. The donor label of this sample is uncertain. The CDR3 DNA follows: TGTGCCAGCTCACCGGGACGCGGGTCTAGCACAGATACGCAGTATTTT. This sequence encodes CASSPGRGSSTDTQYF.